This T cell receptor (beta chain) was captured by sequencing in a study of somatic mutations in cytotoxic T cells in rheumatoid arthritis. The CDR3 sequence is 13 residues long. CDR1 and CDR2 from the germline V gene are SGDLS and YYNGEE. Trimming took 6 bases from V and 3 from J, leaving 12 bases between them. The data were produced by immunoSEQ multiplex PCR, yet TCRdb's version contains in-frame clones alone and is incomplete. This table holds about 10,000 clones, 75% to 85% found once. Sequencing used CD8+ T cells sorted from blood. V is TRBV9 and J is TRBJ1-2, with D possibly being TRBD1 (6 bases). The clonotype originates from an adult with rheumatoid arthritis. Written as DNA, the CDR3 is TGTGCCAGCAACAAACAGGGTCACTATGGCTACACCTTC. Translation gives CASNKQGHYGYTF.